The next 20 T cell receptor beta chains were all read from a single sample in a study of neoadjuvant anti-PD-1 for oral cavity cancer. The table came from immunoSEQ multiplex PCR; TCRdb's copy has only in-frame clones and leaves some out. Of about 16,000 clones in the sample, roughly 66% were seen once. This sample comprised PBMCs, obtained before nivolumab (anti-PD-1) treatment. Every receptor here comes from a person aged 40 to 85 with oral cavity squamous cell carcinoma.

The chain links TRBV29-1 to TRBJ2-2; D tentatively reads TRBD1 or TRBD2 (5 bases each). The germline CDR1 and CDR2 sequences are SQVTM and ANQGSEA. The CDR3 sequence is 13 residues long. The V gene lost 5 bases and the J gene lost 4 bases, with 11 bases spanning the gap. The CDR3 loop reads CSVRGVGTGELFF. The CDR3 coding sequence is TGCAGCGTTAGAGGGGTGGGCACCGGGGAGCTGTTTTTT.

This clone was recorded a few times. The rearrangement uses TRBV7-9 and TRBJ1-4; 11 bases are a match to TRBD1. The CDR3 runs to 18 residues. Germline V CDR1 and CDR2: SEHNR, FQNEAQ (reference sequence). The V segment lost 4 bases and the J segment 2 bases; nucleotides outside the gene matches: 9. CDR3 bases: TGTGCCAGCAGCTCCGCCCAGGACAGGGGGCGGACTAATGAAAAACTGTTTTTT. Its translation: CASSSAQDRGRTNEKLFF.

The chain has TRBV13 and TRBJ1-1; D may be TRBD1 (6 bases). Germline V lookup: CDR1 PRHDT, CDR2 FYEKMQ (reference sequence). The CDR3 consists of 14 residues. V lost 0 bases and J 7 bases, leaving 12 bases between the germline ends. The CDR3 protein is CASSLGSGGHEAFF. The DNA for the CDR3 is TGTGCCAGCAGCTTAGGCTCGGGGGGACATGAAGCTTTCTTT.

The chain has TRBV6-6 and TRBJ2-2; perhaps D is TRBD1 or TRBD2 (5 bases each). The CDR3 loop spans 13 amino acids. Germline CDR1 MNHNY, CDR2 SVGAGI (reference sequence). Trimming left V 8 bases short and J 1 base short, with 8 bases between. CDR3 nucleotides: TGTGCCAGCGAGGGGCGGAACACCGGGGAGCTGTTTTTT. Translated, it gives CASEGRNTGELFF.

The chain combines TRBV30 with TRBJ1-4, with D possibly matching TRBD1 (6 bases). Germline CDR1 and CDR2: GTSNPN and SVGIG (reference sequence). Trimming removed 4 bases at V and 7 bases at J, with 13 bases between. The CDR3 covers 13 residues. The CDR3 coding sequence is TGTGCCTGGACCGGACAGCAGTTTGAAAAACTGTTTTTT. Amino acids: CAWTGQQFEKLFF.

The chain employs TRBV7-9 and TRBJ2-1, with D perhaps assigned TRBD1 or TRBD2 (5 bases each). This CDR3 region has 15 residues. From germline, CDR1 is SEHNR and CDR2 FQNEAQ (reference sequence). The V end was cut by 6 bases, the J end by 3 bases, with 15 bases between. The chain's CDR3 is CASSMTRDLYNEQFF. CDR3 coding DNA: TGTGCCAGCAGTATGACCAGGGACCTCTACAATGAGCAGTTCTTC.

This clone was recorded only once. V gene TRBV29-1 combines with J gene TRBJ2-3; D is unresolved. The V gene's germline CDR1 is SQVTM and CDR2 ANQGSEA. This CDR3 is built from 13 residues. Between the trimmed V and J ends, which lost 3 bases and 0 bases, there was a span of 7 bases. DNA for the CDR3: TGCAGCGTTGAGTCGAGCAGCACAGATACGCAGTATTTT. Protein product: CSVESSSTDTQYF.

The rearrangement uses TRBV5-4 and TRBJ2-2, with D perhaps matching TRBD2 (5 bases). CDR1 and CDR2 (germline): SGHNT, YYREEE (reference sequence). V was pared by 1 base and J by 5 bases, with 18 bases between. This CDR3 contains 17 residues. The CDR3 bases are TGTGCCAGCAGCTTGAATCCCCTCGGAGCGGATACCGGGGAGCTGTTTTTT. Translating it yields CASSLNPLGADTGELFF.

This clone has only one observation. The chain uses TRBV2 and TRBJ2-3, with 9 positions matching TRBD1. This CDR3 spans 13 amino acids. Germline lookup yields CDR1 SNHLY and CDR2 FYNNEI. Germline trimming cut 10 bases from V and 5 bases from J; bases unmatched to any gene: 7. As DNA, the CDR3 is TGTGCCATCACAGGGGGCGACGGAGATACGCAGTATTTT. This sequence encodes CAITGGDGDTQYF. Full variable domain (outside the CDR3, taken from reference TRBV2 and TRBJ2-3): EPEVTQTPSHQVTQMGQEVILRCVPISNHLYFYWYRQILGQKVEFLVSFYNNEISEKSEIFDDQFSVERPDGSNFTLKIRSTKLEDSAMYFCAITGGDGDTQYFGPGTRLTVL.

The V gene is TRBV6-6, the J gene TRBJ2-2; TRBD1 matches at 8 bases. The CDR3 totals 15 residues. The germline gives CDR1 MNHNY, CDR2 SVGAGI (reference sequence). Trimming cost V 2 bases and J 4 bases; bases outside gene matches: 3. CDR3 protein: CASSYAGGGTGELFF. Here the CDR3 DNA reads TGTGCCAGCAGTTACGCAGGGGGCGGCACCGGGGAGCTGTTTTTT.

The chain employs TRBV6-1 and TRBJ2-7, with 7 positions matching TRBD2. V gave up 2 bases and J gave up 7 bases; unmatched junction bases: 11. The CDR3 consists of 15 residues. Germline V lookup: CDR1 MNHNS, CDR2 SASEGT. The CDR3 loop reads CASSENNGGGVEQYF. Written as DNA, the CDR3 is TGTGCCAGCAGTGAAAATAACGGGGGAGGGGTAGAGCAGTACTTC.

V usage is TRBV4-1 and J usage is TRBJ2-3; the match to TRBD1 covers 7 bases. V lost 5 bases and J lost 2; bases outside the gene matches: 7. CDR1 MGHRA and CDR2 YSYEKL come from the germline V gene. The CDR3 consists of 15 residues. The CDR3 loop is CASSYRDSVTDTQYF. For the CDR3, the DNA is TGCGCCAGCAGCTACCGGGACAGTGTCACAGATACGCAGTATTTT.

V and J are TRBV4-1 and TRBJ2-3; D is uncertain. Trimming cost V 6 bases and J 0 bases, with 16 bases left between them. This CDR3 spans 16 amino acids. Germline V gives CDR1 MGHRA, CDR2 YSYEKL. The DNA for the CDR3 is TGCGCCAGCAGAGAAGGACCCTCCCAAAGCACAGATACGCAGTATTTT. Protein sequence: CASREGPSQSTDTQYF.

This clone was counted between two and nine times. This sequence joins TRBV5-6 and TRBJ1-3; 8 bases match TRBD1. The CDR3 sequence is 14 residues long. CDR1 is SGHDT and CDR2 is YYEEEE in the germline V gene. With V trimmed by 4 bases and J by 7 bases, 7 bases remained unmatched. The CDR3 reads CASSQTGARNTIYF. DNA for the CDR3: TGTGCCAGCAGCCAGACAGGGGCGCGCAACACCATATATTTT.

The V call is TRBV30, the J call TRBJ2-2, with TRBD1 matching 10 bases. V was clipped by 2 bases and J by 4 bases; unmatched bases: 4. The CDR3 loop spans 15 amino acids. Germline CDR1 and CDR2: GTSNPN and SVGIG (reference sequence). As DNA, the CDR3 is TGTGCCTGGAGTCTGACAGGGGGCAGCACCGGGGAGCTGTTTTTT. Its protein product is CAWSLTGGSTGELFF.

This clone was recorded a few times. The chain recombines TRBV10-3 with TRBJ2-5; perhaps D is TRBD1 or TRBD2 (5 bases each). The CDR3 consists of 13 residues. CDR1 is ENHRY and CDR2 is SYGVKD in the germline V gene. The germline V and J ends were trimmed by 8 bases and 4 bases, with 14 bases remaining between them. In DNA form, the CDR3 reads TGTGCCATCTCCCGGGGCCGAGGAGAGACCCAGTACTTC. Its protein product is CAISRGRGETQYF.

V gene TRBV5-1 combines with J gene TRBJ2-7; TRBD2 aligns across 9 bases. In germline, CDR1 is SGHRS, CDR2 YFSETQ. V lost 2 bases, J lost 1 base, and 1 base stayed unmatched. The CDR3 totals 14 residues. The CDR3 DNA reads TGCGCCAGCAGCTTTAGCGGGGGATCCTACGAGCAGTACTTC. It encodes CASSFSGGSYEQYF.

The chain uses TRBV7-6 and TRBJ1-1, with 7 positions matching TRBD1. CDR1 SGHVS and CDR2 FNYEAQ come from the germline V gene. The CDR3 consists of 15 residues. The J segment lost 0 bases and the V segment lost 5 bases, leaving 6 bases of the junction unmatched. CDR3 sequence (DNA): TGTGCCAGCAGCAGAATGGGACAGCTGAACACTGAAGCTTTCTTT. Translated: CASSRMGQLNTEAFF.

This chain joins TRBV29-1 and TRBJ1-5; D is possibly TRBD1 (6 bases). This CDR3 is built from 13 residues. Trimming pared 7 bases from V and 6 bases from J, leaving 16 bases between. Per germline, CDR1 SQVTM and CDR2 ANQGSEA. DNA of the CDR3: TGCAGCGCCAGGGGCTCCGAGGGTCAGCCCCAGCATTTT. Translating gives CSARGSEGQPQHF.

This chain's CDR3 is CASSQRTSGSYNEQFF. CDR3 DNA sequence: TGTGCCAGCAGTCAACGGACTAGCGGCTCCTACAATGAGCAGTTCTTC. The chain carries TRBV6-6 and TRBJ2-1, with 10 bases fitting TRBD2. Germline CDR1 reads MNHNY; CDR2 reads SVGAGI (reference sequence). The V and J ends lost 5 bases and 0 bases, in that order; junction bases with no gene match: 4. The CDR3 covers 16 residues.